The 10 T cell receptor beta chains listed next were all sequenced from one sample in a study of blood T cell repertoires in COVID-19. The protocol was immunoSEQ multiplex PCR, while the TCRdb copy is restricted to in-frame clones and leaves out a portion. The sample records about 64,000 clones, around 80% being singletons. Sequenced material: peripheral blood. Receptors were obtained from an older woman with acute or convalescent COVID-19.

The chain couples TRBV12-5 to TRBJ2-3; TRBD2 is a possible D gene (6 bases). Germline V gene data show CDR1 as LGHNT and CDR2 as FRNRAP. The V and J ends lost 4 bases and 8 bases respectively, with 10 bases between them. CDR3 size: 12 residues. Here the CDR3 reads CASGSAGSTQYF. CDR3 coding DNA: TGTGCTAGTGGTTCCGCGGGGTCTACGCAGTATTTT.

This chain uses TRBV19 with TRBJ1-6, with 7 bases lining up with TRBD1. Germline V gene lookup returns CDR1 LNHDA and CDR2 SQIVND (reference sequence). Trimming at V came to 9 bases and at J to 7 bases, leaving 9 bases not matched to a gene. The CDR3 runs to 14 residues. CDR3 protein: CARRVTGRNSPLHF. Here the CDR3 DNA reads TGTGCCAGGAGGGTGACAGGGAGAAATTCACCCCTCCACTTT.

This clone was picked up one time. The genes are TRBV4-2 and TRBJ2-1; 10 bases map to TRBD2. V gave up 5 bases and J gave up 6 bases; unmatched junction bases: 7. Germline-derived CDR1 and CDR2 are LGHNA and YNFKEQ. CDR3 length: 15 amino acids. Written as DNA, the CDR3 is TGTGCCAGCAGCTTGGGGCTAGCGGGGGCCAATGAGCAGTTCTTC. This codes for CASSLGLAGANEQFF.

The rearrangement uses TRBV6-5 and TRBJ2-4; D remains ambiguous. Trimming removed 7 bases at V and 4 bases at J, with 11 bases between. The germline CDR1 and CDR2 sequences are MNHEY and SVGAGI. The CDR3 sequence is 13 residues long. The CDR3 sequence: CASTPEQKNIQYF. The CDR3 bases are TGTGCCAGCACCCCCGAACAGAAAAACATTCAGTACTTC.

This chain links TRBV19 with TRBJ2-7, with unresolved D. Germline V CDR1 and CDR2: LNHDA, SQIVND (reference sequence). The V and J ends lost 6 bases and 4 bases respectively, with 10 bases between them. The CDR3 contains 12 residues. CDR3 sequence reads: CASSSPFYEQYF. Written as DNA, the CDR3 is TGTGCCAGTAGCTCTCCCTTTTACGAGCAGTACTTC.

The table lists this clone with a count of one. CDR3 coding DNA: TGTGCCAGTAGTATATCCGGACTAGCGGGGGTAGAGACCCAGTACTTC. Amino acids: CASSISGLAGVETQYF. The gene calls are TRBV19 and TRBJ2-5; 13 bases match TRBD2. Unmatched junction bases numbered 4, after V lost 2 bases and J lost 4 bases. CDR3 length: 16 amino acids. CDR1 and CDR2 from the germline V gene are LNHDA and SQIVND (reference sequence).

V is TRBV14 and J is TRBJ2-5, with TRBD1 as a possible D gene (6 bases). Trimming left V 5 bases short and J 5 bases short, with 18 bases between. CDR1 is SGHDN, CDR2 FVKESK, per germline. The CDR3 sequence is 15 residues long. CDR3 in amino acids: CASSKRRGGGETQYF. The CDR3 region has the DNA TGTGCCAGCAGCAAACGCAGGGGTGGGGGTGAGACCCAGTACTTC.

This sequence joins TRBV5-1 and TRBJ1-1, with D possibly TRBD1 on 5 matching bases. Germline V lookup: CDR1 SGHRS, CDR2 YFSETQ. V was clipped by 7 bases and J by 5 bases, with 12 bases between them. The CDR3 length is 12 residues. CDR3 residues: CASQTGGTEAFF. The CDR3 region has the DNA TGCGCCAGCCAGACCGGGGGGACTGAAGCTTTCTTT. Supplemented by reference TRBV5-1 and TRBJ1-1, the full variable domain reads KAGVTQTPRYLIKTRGQQVTLSCSPISGHRSVSWYQQTPGQGLQFLFEYFSETQRNKGNFPGRFSGRQFSNSRSEMNVSTLELGDSALYLCASQTGGTEAFFGQGTRLTVV.

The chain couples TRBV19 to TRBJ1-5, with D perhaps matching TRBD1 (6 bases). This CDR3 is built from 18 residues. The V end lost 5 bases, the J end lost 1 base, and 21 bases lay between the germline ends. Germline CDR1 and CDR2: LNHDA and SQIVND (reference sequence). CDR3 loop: CASSSRVSQGLSNQPQHF. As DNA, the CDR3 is TGTGCCAGTAGTTCGCGCGTGTCACAGGGTTTAAGCAATCAGCCCCAGCATTTT.

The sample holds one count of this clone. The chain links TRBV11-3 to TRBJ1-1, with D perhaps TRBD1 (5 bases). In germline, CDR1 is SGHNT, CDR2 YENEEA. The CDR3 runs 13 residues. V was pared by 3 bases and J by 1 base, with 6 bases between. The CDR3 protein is CASSFDRNTEAFF. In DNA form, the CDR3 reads TGTGCCAGCAGCTTTGACAGGAACACTGAAGCTTTCTTT.